This T cell receptor beta chain was sequenced during a study of cytomegalovirus exposure and HLA in healthy donors. Unmatched junction bases numbered 8, after V lost 4 bases and J lost 6 bases. CDR3 length: 14 amino acids. Germline V gene lookup returns CDR1 SGHNT and CDR2 YYREEE (reference sequence). 60 Vbeta and 13 Jbeta primers were used in PCR. Only in-frame clones appear in the TCRdb table, and some are missing; sequencing was by immunoSEQ multiplex PCR. The sample includes hundreds of thousands of clones, around 73% of them seen just once. The specimen sequenced was PBMCs. This chain connects TRBV5-4 to TRBJ1-1; 8 nucleotides align to TRBD1. The TCR comes from a male donor in good health and CMV-seronegative. The CDR3 region has the DNA TGTGCCAGCAGCCGCTGGACAGGGTCGGCTGAAGCTTTCTTT. The encoded protein is CASSRWTGSAEAFF.